This TCR beta chain was sequenced in a study of T cells after yellow fever vaccination. TCRdb independently ran MiXCR on the 5' RACE reads; one entry per CDR3 protein. In the table there are a few hundred thousand distinct CDR3 sequences, 3.6% of which are singletons. Per the germline V gene, CDR1 is SQVTM and CDR2 is ANQGSEA. The CDR3 is 13 residues long. Between the trimmed V and J ends, which lost 3 bases and 1 base, there was a span of 8 bases. This receptor was obtained from a man aged 18 to 35 who received the YFV17D yellow fever vaccine. The starting material was PBMCs, obtained on the day of the yellow fever booster vaccination. The chain carries TRBV29-1 and TRBJ2-3; D gene ambiguous. CDR3 amino acids: CSVESHRTDTQYF. The CDR3 nucleotides read TGCAGCGTTGAGTCGCACCGCACAGATACGCAGTATTTT.